The source of this TCR beta chain is a study of T cells in Graves' hyperthyroidism and ophthalmopathy. In this sample, this clonotype turned up a few times. One junction end does not reproduce the germline sequence, and a read error may be involved. Researchers took RNA transcripts and amplified the TCR beta CDR3 regions from them. HTBI primers drove first-round RT-PCR of the TCR CDR3. Via MiXCR, TCRdb re-called the multiplex PCR reads, giving one row per CDR3 protein. Among nearly 600,000 distinct CDR3 sequences listed, about 14% were seen once. This CDR3 has 17 residues. Germline V gives CDR1 KGHDR, CDR2 SFDVKD.

The chain combines TRBV24-1 with TRBJ1-1, with 11 bases that match TRBD1. The receptor was isolated from a young woman with Graves' hyperthyroidism that later progressed to Graves' ophthalmopathy. Sequencing was carried out using blood. CDR3 loop: CAASASPGTGGNTEAFF. CDR3 nucleotide sequence: TGTGCCGCCAGTGCGTCACCCGGGACAGGGGGAAACACTGAAGCTTTCTTT.